The T cell receptor (beta chain) described here comes from a study of blood T cell repertoires in COVID-19. The CDR3 runs 15 residues. Germline V lookup: CDR1 LNHDA, CDR2 SQIVND (reference sequence). Trimming took 5 bases from V and 0 from J, leaving 10 bases between them. Sequencing used immunoSEQ multiplex PCR; TCRdb keeps in-frame clones, though not all of them. This table holds 87,000 or so clones, about 90% found once. The rearrangement joins TRBV19 to TRBJ1-4; D is undetermined. The sequenced sample consisted of peripheral blood. This receptor was identified in a human donor with acute or convalescent COVID-19. The donor label of this sample is uncertain. The CDR3 nucleotides are TGTGCCAGTAGTTCCCACAGCCCAACTAATGAAAAACTGTTTTTT. Protein product: CASSSHSPTNEKLFF.